This TCR beta chain was sequenced for a study of CD8+CD57+ T cells in acquired aplastic anemia. Genomic DNA provided the template from which TCR beta VDJ and CDR3 profiles were obtained. One entry per CDR3 protein, called by TCRdb with MiXCR from the reads. The table shows 150,000 to 200,000 distinct CDR3 sequences, with roughly 65% occurring only once. Patients selected for sequencing had displayed CD8+CD57+ cell expansion by flow cytometry. Sequencing was carried out using sorted CD4+, CD8+, or CD8+CD57+ T cells (not recorded which) from PBMCs. This clonotype was sampled from a human donor with aplastic anemia.

Written as DNA, the CDR3 is TGCGCCAGCAAGGGGGCAGGGACCTCCTACGAGCAGTACTTC. Protein sequence: CASKGAGTSYEQYF. V usage is TRBV10-2 and J usage is TRBJ2-7; 7 bases are shared with TRBD1. In germline, CDR1 is WSHSY, CDR2 SAAADI. V lost 7 bases, J lost 0 bases, and 6 bases stayed unmatched. This CDR3 is 14 amino acids long.